This is a list of T cell receptor beta chains from one sample in a study of blood T cell repertoires in COVID-19. Clones were sequenced by immunoSEQ multiplex PCR, and TCRdb holds only the in-frame ones, with some missing. The sample carries approximately 300,000 clones, 89% recorded once. The sequencing input was peripheral blood. The receptors were gathered from a woman aged 25 to 39 with COVID-19, enrolled during active disease. Both conserved end residues are part of each CDR3. The order of the fields is V gene, J gene, D gene, clone size, CDR3 protein, CDR3 DNA. D genes are given only for firm matches. The size entry is marked missing in some rows and otherwise reads once, few, many or a size class.

v_call: TRBV7-9
j_call: TRBJ1-5
d_call: TRBD1
clone_size: NA
cdr3_aa: CASSTGTNQPQHF
cdr3_nt: TGTGCCAGCTCGACAGGGACCAATCAGCCCCAGCATTTT

v_call: TRBV29-1
j_call: TRBJ2-7
d_call: TRBD1
clone_size: NA
cdr3_aa: CSVEGRDSTYEQYF
cdr3_nt: TGCAGCGTTGAAGGTCGGGACAGCACCTACGAGCAGTACTTC

v_call: TRBV6-2/TRBV6-3
j_call: TRBJ2-5
d_call: TRBD1
clone_size: NA
cdr3_aa: CASSYEPKTGEETQYF
cdr3_nt: TGTGCCAGCAGTTACGAGCCCAAGACAGGGGAAGAGACCCAGTACTTC

v_call: TRBV30
j_call: TRBJ1-2
d_call: TRBD1
clone_size: NA
cdr3_aa: CAWSGQGYGETF
cdr3_nt: TGTGCCTGGAGCGGACAGGGGTATGGGGAAACCTTC

v_call: TRBV18
j_call: TRBJ2-2
d_call: NA
clone_size: NA
cdr3_aa: CASSPPSKTDTGELFF
cdr3_nt: TGTGCCAGCTCACCACCTTCAAAGACAGACACCGGGGAGCTGTTTTTT

v_call: TRBV4-1
j_call: TRBJ1-5
d_call: NA
clone_size: few
cdr3_aa: CASSQVGQPQHF
cdr3_nt: TGCGCCAGCAGCCAAGTCGGTCAGCCCCAGCATTTT

v_call: TRBV4-1
j_call: TRBJ2-3
d_call: TRBD2
clone_size: NA
cdr3_aa: CASSPRSGGALDTQYF
cdr3_nt: TGCGCCAGCAGCCCCCGGAGCGGGGGGGCTCTAGATACGCAGTATTTT

v_call: TRBV6-5
j_call: TRBJ1-6
d_call: TRBD1
clone_size: once
cdr3_aa: CASSYSRQGSPHF
cdr3_nt: TGTGCCAGCAGTTACTCGAGACAGGGTTCCCCTCACTTT

v_call: TRBV4-1
j_call: TRBJ1-2
d_call: TRBD1
clone_size: NA
cdr3_aa: CASSHPQGGEGYTF
cdr3_nt: TGCGCCAGCAGCCATCCACAGGGGGGAGAGGGCTACACCTTC

v_call: TRBV9
j_call: TRBJ2-3
d_call: TRBD1
clone_size: NA
cdr3_aa: CASSVRTGGTDTQYF
cdr3_nt: TGTGCCAGCAGCGTCCGGACAGGGGGCACAGATACGCAGTATTTT

v_call: TRBV2
j_call: TRBJ1-2
d_call: NA
clone_size: NA
cdr3_aa: CASSDTGGYTF
cdr3_nt: TGTGCCAGCAGTGACACCGGGGGCTACACCTTC

v_call: TRBV13
j_call: TRBJ2-1
d_call: NA
clone_size: NA
cdr3_aa: CASSPRTVSSYNEQFF
cdr3_nt: TGTGCCAGCAGCCCACGGACAGTCAGCTCCTACAATGAGCAGTTCTTC

v_call: TRBV5-5
j_call: TRBJ1-2
d_call: TRBD1
clone_size: NA
cdr3_aa: CASSLGGGDGYTF
cdr3_nt: TGTGCCAGCAGCCTGGGAGGGGGCGATGGCTACACCTTC

v_call: TRBV30
j_call: TRBJ1-4
d_call: TRBD1
clone_size: few
cdr3_aa: CAWNDRGEYEKLFF
cdr3_nt: TGTGCCTGGAATGACAGGGGGGAGTATGAAAAACTGTTTTTT

v_call: TRBV5-5
j_call: TRBJ1-1
d_call: TRBD1
clone_size: NA
cdr3_aa: CASSQGTAGTEAFF
cdr3_nt: TGTGCCAGCAGCCAAGGGACAGCCGGCACTGAAGCTTTCTTT

v_call: TRBV4-3
j_call: TRBJ1-4
d_call: NA
clone_size: NA
cdr3_aa: CASSQDAGEGEKLFF
cdr3_nt: TGCGCCAGCAGCCAAGATGCGGGGGAGGGAGAAAAACTGTTTTTT

v_call: TRBV3-1/TRBV3-2
j_call: TRBJ2-5
d_call: TRBD2
clone_size: few
cdr3_aa: CASSHATSGGSQETQYF
cdr3_nt: TGTGCCAGCAGCCATGCAACTAGCGGGGGGTCGCAAGAGACCCAGTACTTC

v_call: TRBV4-3
j_call: TRBJ2-3
d_call: NA
clone_size: once
cdr3_aa: CASSQDGGSSSTDTQYF
cdr3_nt: TGCGCCAGCAGCCAAGATGGGGGGAGTTCTAGCACAGATACGCAGTATTTT

v_call: TRBV5-1
j_call: TRBJ1-2
d_call: TRBD1
clone_size: NA
cdr3_aa: CASSSSGTATNYGYTF
cdr3_nt: TGCGCCAGCAGCTCCTCCGGGACAGCGACTAACTATGGCTACACCTTC

v_call: TRBV6-6
j_call: TRBJ2-5
d_call: TRBD2
clone_size: few
cdr3_aa: CASNSGQETQYF
cdr3_nt: TGTGCCAGCAATAGCGGGCAAGAGACCCAGTACTTC

v_call: TRBV2
j_call: TRBJ2-1
d_call: NA
clone_size: NA
cdr3_aa: CASRELSSYNEQFF
cdr3_nt: TGTGCCAGCAGGGAGCTTAGCTCCTACAATGAGCAGTTCTTC

v_call: TRBV3-1/TRBV3-2
j_call: TRBJ2-5
d_call: TRBD2
clone_size: NA
cdr3_aa: CASSLTSGGAWETQYF
cdr3_nt: TGTGCCAGCAGCCTTACTAGCGGGGGGGCCTGGGAGACCCAGTACTTC

v_call: TRBV5-1
j_call: TRBJ1-5
d_call: NA
clone_size: NA
cdr3_aa: CASSLGHHSNQPQHF
cdr3_nt: TGCGCCAGCAGCTTGGGACACCATAGCAATCAGCCCCAGCATTTT

v_call: TRBV7-6
j_call: TRBJ2-1
d_call: TRBD2
clone_size: NA
cdr3_aa: CASSLGLAGGPSSYNEQFF
cdr3_nt: TGTGCCAGCAGCTTAGGGCTAGCGGGGGGACCCAGCTCCTACAATGAGCAGTTCTTC

v_call: TRBV2
j_call: TRBJ1-5
d_call: TRBD1
clone_size: NA
cdr3_aa: CASSGFRQGQPQHF
cdr3_nt: TGTGCCAGCAGTGGCTTTAGACAGGGTCAGCCCCAGCATTTT